This T cell receptor (beta chain) was sequenced during a study of T cells in Graves' hyperthyroidism and ophthalmopathy. General observations from the study: The model made its ophthalmopathy prediction, and onset followed a median around 6.9 months later. Ophthalmopathy was told apart from stable hyperthyroidism by a 13 V-J model.

Using RNA transcripts as the source, TCR beta CDR3 regions were amplified. HTBI primers were the set used in a first-round RT-PCR of the TCR CDR3. From the multiplex PCR reads, TCRdb called clonotypes with MiXCR, one entry per CDR3 protein. The sample lists around 200,000 distinct CDR3 sequences; 15% to 20% were seen once. Patients between 18 and 65 years old had hyperthyroidism, newly diagnosed and lasting under 2 months. Uncontrolled infection, other autoimmune disease, pregnancy and lactation each barred patients from inclusion. Turning to this clonotype: Its target is not known.

The CDR3 is 13 amino acids. The germline gives CDR1 MGHRA, CDR2 YSYEKL. Trimming took 6 bases from V and 2 from J, leaving 10 bases between them. The chain uses TRBV4-1 and TRBJ2-5; tentative D call: TRBD1 (6 bases). Sequences were obtained from blood. This receptor was identified in a woman aged 45-59 years with Graves' hyperthyroidism. Here the CDR3 reads CASRPGAQETQYF. The CDR3 DNA is TGCGCCAGCAGGCCAGGGGCACAAGAGACCCAGTACTTC.